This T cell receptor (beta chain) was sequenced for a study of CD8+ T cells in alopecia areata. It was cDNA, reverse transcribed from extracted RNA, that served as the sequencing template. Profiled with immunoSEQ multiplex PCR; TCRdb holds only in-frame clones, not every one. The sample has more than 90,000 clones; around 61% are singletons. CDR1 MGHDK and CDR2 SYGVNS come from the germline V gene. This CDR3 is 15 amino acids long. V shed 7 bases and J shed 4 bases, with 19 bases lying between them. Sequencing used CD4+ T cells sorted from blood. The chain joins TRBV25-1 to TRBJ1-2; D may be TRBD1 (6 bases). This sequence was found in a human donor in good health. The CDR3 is CASTKATGTPYGYTF. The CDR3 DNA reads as TGTGCCAGCACCAAAGCAACGGGGACACCCTATGGCTACACCTTC.